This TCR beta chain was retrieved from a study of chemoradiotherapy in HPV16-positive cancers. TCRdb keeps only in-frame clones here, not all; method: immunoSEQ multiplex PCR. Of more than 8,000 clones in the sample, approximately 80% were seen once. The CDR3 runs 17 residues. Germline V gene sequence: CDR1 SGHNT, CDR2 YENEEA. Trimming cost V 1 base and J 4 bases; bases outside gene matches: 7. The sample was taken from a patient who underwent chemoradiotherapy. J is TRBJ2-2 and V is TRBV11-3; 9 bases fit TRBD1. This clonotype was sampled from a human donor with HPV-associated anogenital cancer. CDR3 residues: CASSLGTGAGITGELFF. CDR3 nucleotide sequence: TGTGCCAGCAGCTTAGGGACAGGGGCCGGAATCACCGGGGAGCTGTTTTTT.